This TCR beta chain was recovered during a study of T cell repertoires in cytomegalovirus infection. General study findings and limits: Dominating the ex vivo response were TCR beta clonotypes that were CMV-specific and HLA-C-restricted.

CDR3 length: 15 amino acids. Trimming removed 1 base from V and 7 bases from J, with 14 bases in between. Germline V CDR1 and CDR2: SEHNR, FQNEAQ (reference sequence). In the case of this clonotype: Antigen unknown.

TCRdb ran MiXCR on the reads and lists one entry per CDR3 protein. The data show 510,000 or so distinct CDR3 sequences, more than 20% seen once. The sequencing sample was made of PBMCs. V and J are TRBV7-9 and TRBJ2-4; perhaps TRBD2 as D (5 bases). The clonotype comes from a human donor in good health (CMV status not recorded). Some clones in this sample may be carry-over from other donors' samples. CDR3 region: CASSLGGNPGNIQYF. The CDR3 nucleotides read TGTGCCAGCAGCTTAGGAGGGAATCCTGGGAACATTCAGTACTTC.